These T cell receptor beta chains were read from a single sample in a study of human T cells and chemical hapten exposure. TCRdb called the RACE reads again in MiXCR, with one record for every CDR3 protein. The sample lists some 300,000 distinct CDR3 sequences, approximately 5.8% occurring once. This sample comprised whole blood, obtained in connection with sensitization to the hapten diphenylcyclopropenone (DPC). These receptor sequences come from a woman aged 18 to 35 with alopecia areata. Some clones in this sample may be carry-over from other donors' samples. Both conserved end residues are part of each CDR3. A D gene is named only where the DNA matches it firmly. Rows may omit the clone size; those that give it use once, few, many or a size class.

d_gene: TRBD1; j_gene: TRBJ1-2; v_gene: TRBV18; abundance: many; CDR3aa: CASGTGTGYGYTF; CDR3nt: TGTGCCAGCGGGACCGGGACAGGGTATGGCTACACCTTC
d_gene: -; j_gene: TRBJ1-1; v_gene: TRBV7-2; abundance: many; CDR3aa: CASSSDRNTEAFF; CDR3nt: TGTGCCAGCAGTTCCGACAGGAACACTGAAGCTTTCTTT
d_gene: -; j_gene: TRBJ2-1; v_gene: TRBV16; abundance: few; CDR3aa: CASSLFSDNEQFF; CDR3nt: TGTGCCAGCAGCCTGTTTTCGGACAATGAGCAGTTCTTC
d_gene: -; j_gene: TRBJ2-7; v_gene: TRBV20-1; abundance: few; CDR3aa: CSAPLASYEQYF; CDR3nt: TGCAGTGCTCCATTGGCCTCCTACGAGCAGTACTTC
d_gene: -; j_gene: TRBJ2-7; v_gene: TRBV20-1; abundance: many; CDR3aa: CSARGSGRVDEQYF; CDR3nt: TGCAGTGCTAGAGGATCCGGCAGGGTAGACGAGCAGTACTTC
d_gene: -; j_gene: TRBJ2-7; v_gene: TRBV7-9; abundance: many; CDR3aa: CASSPKGPYEQYF; CDR3nt: TGTGCCAGCAGCCCCAAGGGCCCCTACGAGCAGTACTTC
d_gene: -; j_gene: TRBJ1-6; v_gene: TRBV5-4; abundance: few; CDR3aa: CASSLPGIVSPLHF; CDR3nt: TGTGCCAGCAGCTTGCCAGGGATAGTTTCACCCCTCCACTTT
d_gene: -; j_gene: TRBJ1-1; v_gene: TRBV4-1; abundance: many; CDR3aa: CASSRRTQPMNTEAFF; CDR3nt: TGCGCCAGCAGCCGCAGGACACAGCCTATGAACACTGAAGCTTTCTTT
d_gene: -; j_gene: TRBJ2-1; v_gene: TRBV4-1; abundance: many; CDR3aa: CASSQDLRLPDNEQFF; CDR3nt: TGCGCCAGCAGCCAAGATCTTAGATTACCGGACAATGAGCAGTTCTTC
d_gene: -; j_gene: TRBJ2-6; v_gene: TRBV5-1; abundance: few; CDR3aa: CASSLRVSGANVLTF; CDR3nt: TGCGCCAGCAGCTTGAGGGTTTCTGGGGCCAACGTCCTGACTTTC
d_gene: -; j_gene: TRBJ2-6; v_gene: TRBV6-6; abundance: -; CDR3aa: CASGGTGANVLTF; CDR3nt: TGTGCCAGCGGAGGGACGGGGGCCAACGTCCTGACTTTC
d_gene: -; j_gene: TRBJ1-1; v_gene: TRBV5-1; abundance: -; CDR3aa: CASSPEGTGAFF; CDR3nt: TGCGCCAGCAGCCCCGAGGGCACTGGAGCTTTCTTT
d_gene: -; j_gene: TRBJ1-1; v_gene: TRBV18; abundance: many; CDR3aa: CASSQDSGGTEAFF; CDR3nt: TGTGCCAGCTCACAGGACAGTGGAGGCACTGAAGCTTTCTTT
d_gene: -; j_gene: TRBJ1-1; v_gene: TRBV4-3; abundance: -; CDR3aa: CASSQVGLQGKAEAFF; CDR3nt: TGCGCCAGCAGCCAAGTCGGTTTGCAGGGAAAGGCTGAAGCTTTCTTT
d_gene: TRBD1; j_gene: TRBJ1-3; v_gene: TRBV6-6; abundance: few; CDR3aa: CASSSIKGAGNTIYF; CDR3nt: TGTGCCAGCAGTTCGATAAAGGGGGCAGGAAACACCATATATTTT
d_gene: -; j_gene: TRBJ1-3; v_gene: TRBV10-2; abundance: many; CDR3aa: CASSLHLSGNTIYF; CDR3nt: TGCGCCAGCAGCCTACATCTCTCTGGAAACACCATATATTTT
d_gene: -; j_gene: TRBJ2-7; v_gene: TRBV20-1; abundance: -; CDR3aa: CSGSVVLREQYF; CDR3nt: TGCAGTGGAAGTGTGGTTTTACGCGAGCAGTACTTC
d_gene: -; j_gene: TRBJ1-4; v_gene: TRBV2; abundance: -; CDR3aa: CASSDEYGGIITNEKLFF; CDR3nt: TGTGCCAGCAGTGATGAGTATGGGGGGATCATCACTAATGAAAAACTGTTTTTT
d_gene: TRBD1; j_gene: TRBJ2-5; v_gene: TRBV11-1; abundance: -; CDR3aa: CASSPQIGTAETQETQYF; CDR3nt: TGTGCCAGCAGCCCCCAAATTGGGACAGCAGAGACTCAAGAGACCCAGTACTTC
d_gene: TRBD1; j_gene: TRBJ2-7; v_gene: TRBV7-3; abundance: few; CDR3aa: CASSLRTGGSDEQYF; CDR3nt: TGTGCCAGCAGCTTACGGACAGGGGGCAGCGACGAGCAGTACTTC
d_gene: -; j_gene: TRBJ2-3; v_gene: TRBV7-8; abundance: -; CDR3aa: CASSLEGATDTQYF; CDR3nt: TGTGCCAGCAGCTTGGAGGGGGCCACAGATACGCAGTATTTT
d_gene: -; j_gene: TRBJ1-2; v_gene: TRBV12-3/TRBV12-4; abundance: many; CDR3aa: CASSLVPGGYTF; CDR3nt: TGTGCCAGCAGTTTAGTCCCGGGGGGCTACACCTTC
d_gene: -; j_gene: TRBJ1-5; v_gene: TRBV29-1; abundance: -; CDR3aa: CSVTGGDGNQPQHF; CDR3nt: TGCAGCGTAACTGGGGGGGACGGAAATCAGCCCCAGCATTTT
d_gene: -; j_gene: TRBJ1-2; v_gene: TRBV6-2/TRBV6-3; abundance: few; CDR3aa: CASSEGRTYGYTF; CDR3nt: TGTGCCAGCAGCGAGGGACGGACGTATGGCTACACCTTC
d_gene: -; j_gene: TRBJ2-1; v_gene: TRBV29-1; abundance: few; CDR3aa: CSVEEGNEQFF; CDR3nt: TGCAGCGTTGAAGAGGGCAATGAGCAGTTCTTC
d_gene: -; j_gene: TRBJ1-5; v_gene: TRBV6-2/TRBV6-3; abundance: few; CDR3aa: CASSYGGSRNQPQHF; CDR3nt: TGTGCCAGCAGTTACGGGGGGAGTAGGAATCAGCCCCAGCATTTT
d_gene: -; j_gene: TRBJ1-5; v_gene: TRBV6-1; abundance: -; CDR3aa: CASSPTGAKRPQHF; CDR3nt: TGTGCCAGCAGTCCGACAGGCGCAAAAAGGCCCCAGCATTTT
d_gene: -; j_gene: TRBJ1-4; v_gene: TRBV20-1; abundance: -; CDR3aa: CSARDSTEKLFF; CDR3nt: TGCAGTGCTAGGGACAGCACCGAAAAACTGTTTTTT
d_gene: -; j_gene: TRBJ1-4; v_gene: TRBV2; abundance: many; CDR3aa: CASKTDREKLFF; CDR3nt: TGTGCCAGCAAGACCGACCGGGAAAAACTGTTTTTT
d_gene: -; j_gene: TRBJ2-7; v_gene: TRBV2; abundance: few; CDR3aa: CASRGYTLPYEQYF; CDR3nt: TGTGCCAGCAGGGGGTATACCCTGCCCTACGAGCAGTACTTC
d_gene: -; j_gene: TRBJ1-1; v_gene: TRBV27; abundance: many; CDR3aa: CASSFGVQAFF; CDR3nt: TGTGCCAGCAGTTTCGGGGTGCAAGCTTTCTTT
d_gene: -; j_gene: TRBJ2-7; v_gene: TRBV4-1; abundance: many; CDR3aa: CASSQEDSSYEQYF; CDR3nt: TGCGCCAGCAGCCAGGAGGACAGCTCCTACGAGCAGTACTTC
d_gene: -; j_gene: TRBJ2-2; v_gene: TRBV4-3; abundance: medium-sized; CDR3aa: CASSQEALAPGELFF; CDR3nt: TGCGCCAGCAGCCAAGAAGCTCTCGCGCCCGGGGAGCTGTTTTTT
d_gene: -; j_gene: TRBJ1-2; v_gene: TRBV20-1; abundance: many; CDR3aa: CSARAPLGAYGYTF; CDR3nt: TGCAGTGCTAGAGCCCCTTTGGGGGCCTATGGCTACACCTTC
d_gene: -; j_gene: TRBJ1-1; v_gene: TRBV28; abundance: few; CDR3aa: CASREQGAGNTEAFF; CDR3nt: TGTGCCAGCAGGGAACAGGGCGCGGGGAACACTGAAGCTTTCTTT
d_gene: -; j_gene: TRBJ1-6; v_gene: TRBV27; abundance: few; CDR3aa: CASSLSVGDYNSPLHF; CDR3nt: TGTGCCAGCAGTTTATCGGTTGGAGACTATAATTCACCCCTCCACTTT
d_gene: TRBD1; j_gene: TRBJ2-1; v_gene: TRBV5-1; abundance: few; CDR3aa: CASSSSGTGVWEQFF; CDR3nt: TGCGCCAGCAGCTCGTCCGGGACAGGGGTCTGGGAGCAGTTCTTC
d_gene: TRBD2; j_gene: TRBJ2-3; v_gene: TRBV11-2; abundance: few; CDR3aa: CASSLFLAGDEDTQYF; CDR3nt: TGTGCCAGCAGCTTATTCCTAGCGGGGGACGAGGATACGCAGTATTTT
d_gene: -; j_gene: TRBJ2-3; v_gene: TRBV29-1; abundance: few; CDR3aa: CSVASVGGGTDTQYF; CDR3nt: TGCAGCGTGGCGAGCGTGGGCGGCGGCACAGATACGCAGTATTTT
d_gene: -; j_gene: TRBJ2-2; v_gene: TRBV23-1; abundance: -; CDR3aa: CASSQERSLANTGELFF; CDR3nt: TGCGCCAGCAGTCAAGAAAGGAGCCTTGCGAACACCGGGGAGCTGTTTTTT
d_gene: TRBD2; j_gene: TRBJ2-3; v_gene: TRBV7-9; abundance: few; CDR3aa: CASSSTLEVLAGYTDTQYF; CDR3nt: TGTGCCAGCAGCTCGACACTAGAGGTGTTAGCGGGGTACACAGATACGCAGTATTTT
d_gene: -; j_gene: TRBJ2-6; v_gene: TRBV20-1; abundance: many; CDR3aa: CSARAGSGANVLTF; CDR3nt: TGCAGTGCTAGGGCAGGGTCTGGGGCCAACGTCCTGACTTTC
d_gene: -; j_gene: TRBJ2-3; v_gene: TRBV4-3; abundance: -; CDR3aa: CASSQDLTTLAPTDTQYF; CDR3nt: TGCGCCAGCAGCCAAGATCTGACGACCCTGGCCCCCACAGATACGCAGTATTTT
d_gene: TRBD1; j_gene: TRBJ2-3; v_gene: TRBV29-1; abundance: many; CDR3aa: CSVAGQASTDTQYF; CDR3nt: TGCAGCGTTGCGGGACAGGCGAGCACAGATACGCAGTATTTT
d_gene: -; j_gene: TRBJ2-7; v_gene: TRBV28; abundance: -; CDR3aa: CASSPDQGRREQYF; CDR3nt: TGTGCCAGCAGTCCCGACCAGGGGCGGCGGGAGCAGTACTTC
d_gene: -; j_gene: TRBJ1-2; v_gene: TRBV29-1; abundance: few; CDR3aa: CSVEDRGFDGYTF; CDR3nt: TGCAGCGTTGAAGACAGGGGTTTCGATGGCTACACCTTC
d_gene: -; j_gene: TRBJ1-2; v_gene: TRBV7-2; abundance: many; CDR3aa: CASRGGRGIDGYTF; CDR3nt: TGTGCCAGCAGGGGCGGTCGGGGAATTGATGGCTACACCTTC
d_gene: TRBD1; j_gene: TRBJ1-2; v_gene: TRBV7-2; abundance: -; CDR3aa: CASSWRTGNYGYTF; CDR3nt: TGTGCCAGCAGCTGGCGGACAGGCAACTATGGCTACACCTTC
d_gene: TRBD1; j_gene: TRBJ1-2; v_gene: TRBV6-2/TRBV6-3; abundance: few; CDR3aa: CASTPGQGIIYGYTF; CDR3nt: TGTGCCAGCACCCCAGGACAGGGGATCATCTATGGCTACACCTTC
d_gene: TRBD1; j_gene: TRBJ1-1; v_gene: TRBV29-1; abundance: -; CDR3aa: CSVKSDRPEAFF; CDR3nt: TGCAGCGTCAAATCGGACAGGCCTGAAGCTTTCTTT
d_gene: -; j_gene: TRBJ2-7; v_gene: TRBV10-3; abundance: many; CDR3aa: CAISAAGTKDEQYF; CDR3nt: TGTGCCATCAGTGCCGCCGGGACCAAGGACGAGCAGTACTTC